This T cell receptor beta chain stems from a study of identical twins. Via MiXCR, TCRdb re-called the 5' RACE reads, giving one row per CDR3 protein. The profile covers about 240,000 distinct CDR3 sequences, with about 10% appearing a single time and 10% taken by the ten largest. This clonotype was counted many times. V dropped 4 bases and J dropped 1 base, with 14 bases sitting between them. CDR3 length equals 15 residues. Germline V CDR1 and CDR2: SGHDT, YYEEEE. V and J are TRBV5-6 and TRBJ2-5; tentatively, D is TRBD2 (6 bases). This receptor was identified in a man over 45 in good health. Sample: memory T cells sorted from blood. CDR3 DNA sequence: TGTGCCAGCAGCGGGGAGGAGGGCCCCCAAGAGACCCAGTACTTC. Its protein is CASSGEEGPQETQYF.